The 28 T cell receptor beta chains below come from one sample, sequenced in a study of T cells after yellow fever vaccination. Each CDR3 protein gets one entry after TCRdb re-called the 5' RACE reads with MiXCR. The sample has nearly 550,000 distinct CDR3 sequences; about 19% are singletons. Sequencing was performed on PBMCs, taken 15 days after the yellow fever booster vaccination. All receptors come from a man aged 25-40 years who received the YFV17D yellow fever vaccine.

This clonotype was observed many times. J is TRBJ1-4 and V is TRBV5-6, with 9 bases that match TRBD1. J was trimmed by 7 bases and V by 3 bases; bases with no gene match: 10. Germline assignment: CDR1 SGHDT and CDR2 YYEEEE. The CDR3 contains 16 residues. The CDR3 bases are TGTGCCAGCAGCTGGACGGACAGGGGATGGGGTGAAAAACTGTTTTTT. Encoded protein: CASSWTDRGWGEKLFF.

This clonotype was recorded a few times. This rearrangement joins TRBV7-2 to TRBJ2-1; TRBD1 aligns across 8 bases. V was pared by 5 bases and J by 7 bases, with 10 bases of the junction left unmatched. The CDR3 is 15 amino acids. Germline assignment: CDR1 SGHTA and CDR2 FQGNSA. The CDR3 here is CASSPRTGTPNEQFF. The DNA for the CDR3 is TGTGCCAGCAGCCCACGGACAGGGACCCCAAATGAGCAGTTCTTC.

This clonotype was seen a few times. This rearrangement joins TRBV7-2 to TRBJ1-5; possibly TRBD1 for D (6 bases). Trimming cost V 4 bases and J 2 bases, with 18 bases left between them. This CDR3 is built from 17 residues. The germline V gene has CDR1 SGHTA and CDR2 FQGNSA. The CDR3 loop reads CASSSGETPRGNQPQHF. The CDR3 nucleotides read TGTGCCAGCAGCTCAGGGGAGACACCCAGGGGCAATCAGCCCCAGCATTTT.

The J gene is TRBJ2-1, the V gene TRBV9, with D perhaps matching TRBD2 (6 bases). Trimming removed 4 bases from V and 8 bases from J, with 19 bases in between. The germline V gene has CDR1 SGDLS and CDR2 YYNGEE. The CDR3 extends over 15 amino acids. The CDR3 bases are TGTGCCAGCAGCAGGAGACTAGAAGGAGGGTATGAGCAGTTCTTC. Protein: CASSRRLEGGYEQFF.

This chain joins TRBV4-1 and TRBJ2-1, with D possibly called TRBD1 or TRBD2 (6 bases each). Germline V gene data show CDR1 as MGHRA and CDR2 as YSYEKL. The CDR3 extends over 16 amino acids. Trimming cost V 7 bases and J 2 bases, with 18 bases left between them. CDR3 sequence reads: CASKGVAGPPYNEQFF. CDR3 bases: TGCGCCAGCAAGGGGGTGGCGGGACCACCCTACAATGAGCAGTTCTTC.

The genes are TRBV6-1 and TRBJ2-5; D unresolved. CDR3 length equals 14 residues. CDR1 MNHNS and CDR2 SASEGT come from the germline V gene. Trimming removed 6 bases at V and 2 bases at J, with 13 bases between. Here the CDR3 reads CASRPPDPQETQYF. The CDR3 DNA follows: TGTGCCAGCAGACCCCCGGACCCACAAGAGACCCAGTACTTC.

Concerning this clonotype: One junction end does not reproduce the germline sequence, and a read error may be involved. The gene calls are TRBV27 and TRBJ2-7, with 7 bases matching TRBD1. Germline CDR1 and CDR2: MNHEY and SMNVEV (reference sequence). The CDR3 extends over 14 amino acids. In nucleotides, the CDR3 is TGTGCCAGCGGTTTAAGGACAGGAGCCTACGAGCAGTACTTC. Encoded protein: CASGLRTGAYEQYF.

J is TRBJ2-4 and V is TRBV7-8; D is possibly TRBD2 (6 bases). The germline V gene has CDR1 SGHVS and CDR2 FQNEAQ. The length of the CDR3 is 17 residues. Trimming removed 2 bases at V and 1 base at J, with 15 bases between. The CDR3 reads CASSLSGSGRAKNIQYF. CDR3 sequence (DNA): TGTGCCAGCAGCTTATCCGGTAGCGGACGGGCCAAAAACATTCAGTACTTC.

The gene calls are TRBV5-1 and TRBJ2-2, with D unclear. This CDR3 spans 14 amino acids. V dropped 1 base and J dropped 3 bases, with 7 bases sitting between them. Germline loops: CDR1 SGHRS, CDR2 YFSETQ. In DNA, the CDR3 is TGCGCCAGCAGCTTGAAGGTTGACACCGGGGAGCTGTTTTTT. This gives the protein CASSLKVDTGELFF.

This clonotype turned up a few times. The rearrangement joins TRBV4-3 to TRBJ2-3; 8 nucleotides match TRBD2. The CDR3 sequence is 16 residues long. The V gene's germline CDR1 is LGHNA and CDR2 YSLEER. Trimming took 6 bases from V and 2 from J; bases not matched to a gene: 10. The CDR3 nucleotides read TGCGCCAGCAGTCCGGATACGGGGGGGCCCACAGATACGCAGTATTTT. This codes for CASSPDTGGPTDTQYF.

The CDR3 DNA reads TGCAGTGCTAGAGATGGGGAGAAAAGTCGTGGCTACACCTTC. Amino acid sequence: CSARDGEKSRGYTF. The chain employs TRBV20-1 and TRBJ1-2; D not resolved. V shed 0 bases and J shed 7 bases, with 15 bases lying between them. Germline CDR1 is DFQATT and CDR2 is SNEGSKA (reference sequence). There are 14 residues in the CDR3.

J is TRBJ1-1 and V is TRBV5-1; the D is unclear. The CDR3 spans 13 residues. V was shortened by 6 bases and J by 0 bases, with 9 bases between the two germline ends. In germline, CDR1 is SGHRS, CDR2 YFSETQ. The chain's CDR3 is CASTLEVNTEAFF. The CDR3 nucleotides are TGCGCCAGCACCCTGGAAGTGAACACTGAAGCTTTCTTT.

The V and J genes are TRBV7-6 and TRBJ2-2; TRBD2 matches at 11 bases. This CDR3 is built from 17 residues. The J segment lost 5 bases and the V segment lost 6 bases, leaving 11 bases of the junction unmatched. CDR1 and CDR2 from the germline V gene are SGHVS and FNYEAQ. The CDR3 region has the DNA TGTGCCAGCAGGAAAGGGACTAGCGGAGGGGTGACCGGGGAGCTGTTTTTT. This encodes CASRKGTSGGVTGELFF.

The table lists this clonotype with a few counts. V is TRBV24-1 and J is TRBJ2-1; possible D gene TRBD1, 5 bases. Trimming left V 4 bases short and J 8 bases short, with 11 bases between. This CDR3 region has 13 residues. Germline V gene data show CDR1 as KGHDR and CDR2 as SFDVKD. CDR3 in amino acids: CATSDPRDDEQFF. CDR3 DNA: TGTGCCACCAGTGACCCCAGGGATGATGAGCAGTTCTTC.

This clonotype was seen more than once but under ten times. The J gene is TRBJ1-5, the V gene TRBV18; D gene uncertain. The CDR3 extends over 14 amino acids. V lost 4 bases and J 0 bases, leaving 7 bases between the germline ends. Germline assignment: CDR1 KGHSH and CDR2 LQKENI. CDR3 in DNA: TGTGCCAGCTCACTCGAAGATAGCAATCAGCCCCAGCATTTT. As protein: CASSLEDSNQPQHF.

Here the CDR3 DNA reads TGTGCCAGCAGCCGGGGACTTCTCTACGAGCAGTACTTC. Translated: CASSRGLLYEQYF. This chain uses TRBV14 with TRBJ2-7; D may be TRBD2 (6 bases). Germline V lookup: CDR1 SGHDN, CDR2 FVKESK. Trimming removed 4 bases at V and 3 bases at J, with 10 bases between. The CDR3 is 13 residues long.

The chain has TRBV11-2 and TRBJ2-5; 13 nucleotides match TRBD2. The length of the CDR3 is 18 residues. In germline, CDR1 is SGHAT, CDR2 FQNNGV. V lost 1 base, J lost 2 bases, and 7 bases stayed unmatched. The CDR3 nucleotides are TGTGCCAGCAGCTTAGTCCCGGGACTAGCGGGAAGTCAAGAGACCCAGTACTTC. It codes for CASSLVPGLAGSQETQYF. The full variable domain, rest sourced from reference TRBV11-2 and TRBJ2-5, is EAGVAQSPRYKIIEKRQSVAFWCNPISGHATLYWYQQILGQGPKLLIQFQNNGVVDDSQLPKDRFSAERLKGVDSTLKIQPAKLEDSAVYLCASSLVPGLAGSQETQYFGPGTRLLVL.

J is TRBJ2-7 and V is TRBV5-5; D may be TRBD2 (5 bases). Per the germline V gene, CDR1 is SGHKS and CDR2 is YYEKEE (reference sequence). V lost 3 bases to trimming and J lost 2 bases, with 12 bases between them. The CDR3 covers 14 residues. CDR3 DNA: TGTGCCAGCAGCTCGGACTTTCCCCCCTACGAGCAGTACTTC. Residues: CASSSDFPPYEQYF. The full variable domain, rest sourced from reference TRBV5-5 and TRBJ2-7, is DAGVTQSPTHLIKTRGQQVTLRCSPISGHKSVSWYQQVLGQGPQFIFQYYEKEERGRGNFPDRFSARQFPNYSSELNVNALLLGDSALYLCASSSDFPPYEQYFGPGTRLTVT.

The rearrangement links TRBV2 to TRBJ2-1; D gene unclear. This CDR3 has 14 amino acids. V lost 5 bases and J lost 2, with 10 bases in between. The germline V gene has CDR1 SNHLY and CDR2 FYNNEI. CDR3 nucleotide sequence: TGTGCCAGCAGTCTCGTGGATGCCTACAATGAGCAGTTCTTC. Translated: CASSLVDAYNEQFF.

The V gene is TRBV29-1, the J gene TRBJ2-1; 8 nucleotides match TRBD2. V dropped 4 bases and J dropped 7; count of bases not matched to a gene: 9. The CDR3 is 14 residues long. CDR1 SQVTM and CDR2 ANQGSEA come from the germline V gene. The CDR3 DNA is TGCAGCGTTGTGGGCGGGAGGCCCGAGAATGAGCAGTTCTTC. It codes for CSVVGGRPENEQFF.

The chain carries TRBV6-2 or TRBV6-3 and TRBJ1-5, with D maybe TRBD1 (5 bases). Trimming left V 2 bases short and J 0 bases short, with 8 bases between. The CDR3 runs to 15 residues. CDR1 MNHEY and CDR2 SVGEGT come from the germline V gene. This CDR3 reads CASSYGHYSNQPQHF. CDR3 sequence (DNA): TGTGCCAGCAGTTACGGACATTATAGCAATCAGCCCCAGCATTTT.

In this sample, this clonotype turned up a few times. This chain connects TRBV7-2 to TRBJ2-3, with D maybe TRBD1 (6 bases). Germline assignment: CDR1 SGHTA and CDR2 FQGNSA. The CDR3 runs to 16 residues. V was shortened by 1 base and J by 6 bases, with 17 bases between the two germline ends. The CDR3 reads CASSLGGGYSIDTQYF. CDR3 DNA: TGTGCCAGCAGCTTAGGTGGGGGCTATTCCATCGATACGCAGTATTTT. Full variable domain (missing parts from reference TRBV7-2 and TRBJ2-3): GAGVSQSPSNKVTEKGKDVELRCDPISGHTALYWYRQSLGQGLEFLIYFQGNSAPDKSGLPSDRFSAERTGGSVSTLTIQRTQQEDSAVYLCASSLGGGYSIDTQYFGPGTRLTVL.

This clonotype was counted between two and nine times. The chain uses TRBV2 and TRBJ2-7; D might be TRBD1 or TRBD2, each matching 5 bases. This CDR3 comprises 14 residues. V lost 7 bases and J lost 2, with 15 bases in between. Germline values: CDR1 SNHLY, CDR2 FYNNEI. The CDR3: CASNIRDGAYEQYF. As DNA, the CDR3 is TGTGCCAGCAATATAAGGGACGGTGCCTACGAGCAGTACTTC.

The rearrangement links TRBV28 to TRBJ2-1; TRBD2 agrees at 13 bases. V gave up 6 bases and J gave up 6 bases; unmatched junction bases: 8. The CDR3 is 16 residues long. CDR1 and CDR2 (germline): MDHEN, SYDVKM. In DNA, the CDR3 is TGTGCCAGCAGCCGCCCCACTAGCGGGAGGGGCAATGAGCAGTTCTTC. Protein product: CASSRPTSGRGNEQFF.

The chain joins TRBV27 to TRBJ2-5, with D possibly matching TRBD1 (6 bases). The V end was cut by 8 bases, the J end by 1 base, with 14 bases between. Looked up from germline, CDR1 is MNHEY and CDR2 is SMNVEV (reference sequence). This CDR3 region has 14 residues. CDR3 sequence: CASAQGYGQETQYF. CDR3 nucleotides: TGTGCCAGCGCACAGGGTTACGGCCAAGAGACCCAGTACTTC.

The J gene is TRBJ2-3, the V gene TRBV20-1, with D tentatively TRBD1 (5 bases). The CDR3 contains 14 residues. Trimming left V 4 bases short and J 0 bases short, with 11 bases between. Germline CDR1 is DFQATT and CDR2 is SNEGSKA (reference sequence). The CDR3 sequence: CSANGQGSTDTQYF. CDR3 in DNA: TGCAGTGCTAACGGCCAGGGTAGCACAGATACGCAGTATTTT.

The chain combines TRBV12-3 or TRBV12-4 with TRBJ2-3; D might be TRBD1 (6 bases). The CDR3 loop spans 15 amino acids. Between the trimmed V and J ends, which lost 6 bases and 0 bases, there was a span of 13 bases. The CDR3 nucleotides are TGTGCCAGCAGCCGGACAGCCTCTAGCACAGATACGCAGTATTTT. It codes for CASSRTASSTDTQYF.

V usage is TRBV3-1 and J usage is TRBJ1-2, with TRBD1 identical over 7 bases. The trim removed 2 bases at V and 3 bases at J, leaving 21 bases unmatched. The CDR3 has 20 amino acids. CDR1 and CDR2 from the germline V gene are LGHDT and YNNKEL (reference sequence). The CDR3 is CASSQRSGGGGAYFDYGYTF. The DNA of the CDR3 is TGTGCCAGCAGCCAAAGATCGGGGGGAGGGGGCGCTTACTTTGACTATGGCTACACCTTC.